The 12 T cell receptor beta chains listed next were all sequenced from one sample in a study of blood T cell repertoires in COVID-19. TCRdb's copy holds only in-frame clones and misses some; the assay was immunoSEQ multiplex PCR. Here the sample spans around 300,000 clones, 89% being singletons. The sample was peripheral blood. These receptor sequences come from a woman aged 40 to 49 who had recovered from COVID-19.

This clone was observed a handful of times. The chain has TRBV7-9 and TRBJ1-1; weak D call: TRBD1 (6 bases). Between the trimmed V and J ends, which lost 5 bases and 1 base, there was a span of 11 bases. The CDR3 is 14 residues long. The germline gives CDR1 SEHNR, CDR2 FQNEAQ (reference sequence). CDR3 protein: CASSRTERNTEAFF. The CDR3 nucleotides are TGTGCCAGCAGCAGGACAGAGAGGAACACTGAAGCTTTCTTT.

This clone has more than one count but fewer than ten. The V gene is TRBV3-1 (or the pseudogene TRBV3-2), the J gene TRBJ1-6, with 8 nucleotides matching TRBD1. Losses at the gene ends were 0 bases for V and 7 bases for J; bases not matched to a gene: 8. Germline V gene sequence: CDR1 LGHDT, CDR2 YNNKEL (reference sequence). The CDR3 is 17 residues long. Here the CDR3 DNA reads TGTGCCAGCAGCCAAGAGTGGGAAACAGGGGGGAATTCACCCCTCCACTTT. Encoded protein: CASSQEWETGGNSPLHF.

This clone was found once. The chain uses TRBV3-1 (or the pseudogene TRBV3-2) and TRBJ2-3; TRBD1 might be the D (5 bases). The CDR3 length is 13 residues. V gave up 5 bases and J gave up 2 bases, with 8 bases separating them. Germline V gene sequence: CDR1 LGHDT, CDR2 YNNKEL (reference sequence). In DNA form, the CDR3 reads TGTGCCAGCAGCTCAGGGTTCACAGATACGCAGTATTTT. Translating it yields CASSSGFTDTQYF.

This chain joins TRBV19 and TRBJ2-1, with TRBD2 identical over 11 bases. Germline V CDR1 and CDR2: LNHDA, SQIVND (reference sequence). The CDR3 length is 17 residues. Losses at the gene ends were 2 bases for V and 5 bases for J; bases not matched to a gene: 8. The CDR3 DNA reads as TGTGCCAGTAGTATAATGGCTAGCGGGAGGAGGAACAATGAGCAGTTCTTC. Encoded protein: CASSIMASGRRNNEQFF.

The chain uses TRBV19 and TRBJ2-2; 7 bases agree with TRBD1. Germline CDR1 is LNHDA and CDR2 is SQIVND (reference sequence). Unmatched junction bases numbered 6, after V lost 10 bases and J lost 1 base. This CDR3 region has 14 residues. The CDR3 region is CATRGRGNTGELFF. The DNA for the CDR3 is TGTGCCACTAGGGGGCGTGGGAACACCGGGGAGCTGTTTTTT.

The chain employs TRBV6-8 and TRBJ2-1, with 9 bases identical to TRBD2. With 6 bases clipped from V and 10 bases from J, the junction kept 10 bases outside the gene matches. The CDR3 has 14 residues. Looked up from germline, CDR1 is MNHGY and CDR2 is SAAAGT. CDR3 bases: TGTGCCAGCAGCCCCGGGGGGCGGGAGGGAGAGCAGTTCTTC. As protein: CASSPGGREGEQFF.

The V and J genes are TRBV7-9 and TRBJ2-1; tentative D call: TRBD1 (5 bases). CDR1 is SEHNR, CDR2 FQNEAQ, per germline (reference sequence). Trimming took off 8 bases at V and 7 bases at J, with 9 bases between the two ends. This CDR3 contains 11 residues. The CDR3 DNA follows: TGTGCCAGCGAAGGGGCGAATGAGCAGTTCTTC. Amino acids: CASEGANEQFF.

CDR3 nucleotide sequence: TGTGCCAGCAGTTACGGACGGGGGATCTCCTACGAGCAGTACTTC. Its protein product is CASSYGRGISYEQYF. This chain links TRBV6-5 with TRBJ2-7, with D perhaps matching TRBD2 (6 bases). CDR3 length equals 15 residues. Germline loops: CDR1 MNHEY, CDR2 SVGAGI. The ends were cut back, 2 bases at V and 0 bases at J, with 11 bases in the middle.

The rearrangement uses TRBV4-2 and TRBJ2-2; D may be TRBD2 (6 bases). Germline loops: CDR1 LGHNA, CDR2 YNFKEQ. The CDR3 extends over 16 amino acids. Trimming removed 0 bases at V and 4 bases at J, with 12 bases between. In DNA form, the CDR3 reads TGTGCCAGCAGCCAAGATTCGGGAGAGGTCACCGGGGAGCTGTTTTTT. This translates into CASSQDSGEVTGELFF.

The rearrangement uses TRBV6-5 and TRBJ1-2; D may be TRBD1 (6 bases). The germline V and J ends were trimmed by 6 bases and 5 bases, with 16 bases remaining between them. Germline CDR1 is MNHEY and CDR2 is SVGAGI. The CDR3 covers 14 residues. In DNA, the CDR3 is TGTGCCAGCAGCCCCCTAAGGACAGCTTATGGCTACACCTTC. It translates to CASSPLRTAYGYTF.

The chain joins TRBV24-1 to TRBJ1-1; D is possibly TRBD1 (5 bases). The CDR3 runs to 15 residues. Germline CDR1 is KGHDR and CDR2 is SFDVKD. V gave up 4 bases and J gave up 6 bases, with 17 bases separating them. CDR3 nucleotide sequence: TGTGCCACCAGTGACGGAACGGGGGTTTTGTCTGAAGCTTTCTTT. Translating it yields CATSDGTGVLSEAFF.

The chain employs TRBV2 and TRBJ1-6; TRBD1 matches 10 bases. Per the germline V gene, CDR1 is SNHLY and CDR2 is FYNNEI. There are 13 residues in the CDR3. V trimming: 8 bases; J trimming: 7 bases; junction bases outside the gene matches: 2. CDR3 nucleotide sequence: TGTGCCAGCCAGGGACAGGGGAATTCACCCCTCCACTTT. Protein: CASQGQGNSPLHF.